Each of the 32 T cell receptor beta chains below was sequenced from the same sample in a study of blood T cell repertoires in COVID-19. TCRdb keeps only in-frame clones here, not all; method: immunoSEQ multiplex PCR. The sample shows fewer than 250,000 clones, 85% to 90% of them seen only once. Sample: PBMCs or T cells enriched from blood (not recorded which). These receptors were obtained from a man in his fifties or sixties who had been exposed to COVID-19.

V gene TRBV28 combines with J gene TRBJ2-5; D is possibly TRBD1 (5 bases). This CDR3 is 13 amino acids long. Trimming stripped 10 bases from V and 1 base from J, with 13 bases between. Germline CDR1 MDHEN, CDR2 SYDVKM. CDR3 loop: CATVEGAQETQYF. The CDR3 coding sequence is TGTGCCACCGTAGAAGGGGCCCAAGAGACCCAGTACTTC.

V and J are TRBV4-1 and TRBJ1-1, with 7 bases that match TRBD1. In germline, CDR1 is MGHRA, CDR2 YSYEKL. This CDR3 region has 15 residues. Trimming took 3 bases from V and 3 from J; bases not matched to a gene: 7. Written as DNA, the CDR3 is TGCGCCAGCAGCCAGCCCGACAGGGACGACACTGAAGCTTTCTTT. As protein: CASSQPDRDDTEAFF.

The chain is built from TRBV5-4 and TRBJ2-1, with D perhaps matching TRBD2 (5 bases). The germline V gene encodes CDR1 SGHNT and CDR2 YYREEE (reference sequence). The CDR3 has 14 residues. Deletions cut 3 bases from V and 8 bases from J, with 15 bases between. This CDR3 reads CASSSAPGIDEQFF. The CDR3 bases are TGTGCCAGCAGCTCAGCCCCGGGGATCGATGAGCAGTTCTTC.

V is TRBV30 and J is TRBJ1-6, with 7 bases matching TRBD1. V lost 8 bases to trimming and J lost 7 bases; unmatched junction nucleotides: 11. The CDR3 consists of 14 residues. CDR1 GTSNPN and CDR2 SVGIG come from the germline V gene (reference sequence). In DNA, the CDR3 is TGTGCCATGGTTACCGGGACAGCGAATTCACCCCTCCACTTT. Translating gives CAMVTGTANSPLHF. The variable domain in full, with the rest retrieved from reference TRBV30 and TRBJ1-6, is SQTIHQWPATLVQPVGSPLSLECTVEGTSNPNLYWYRQAAGRGLQLLFYSVGIGQISSEVPQNLSASRPQDRQFILSSKKLLLSDSGFYLCAMVTGTANSPLHFGNGTRLTVT.

The rearrangement links TRBV19 to TRBJ1-5, with D possibly matching TRBD1 (6 bases). Germline V gene data show CDR1 as LNHDA and CDR2 as SQIVND (reference sequence). V lost 4 bases and J lost 3, with 16 bases in between. CDR3 length equals 16 residues. The CDR3 loop reads CASSNRRTVYNQPQHF. CDR3 nucleotides: TGTGCCAGTAGTAATCGTCGGACAGTTTACAATCAGCCCCAGCATTTT. Using reference TRBV19 and TRBJ1-5 for the parts outside the CDR3, the full variable domain is DGGITQSPKYLFRKEGQNVTLSCEQNLNHDAMYWYRQDPGQGLRLIYYSQIVNDFQKGDIAEGYSVSREKKESFPLTVTSAQKNPTAFYLCASSNRRTVYNQPQHFGDGTRLSIL.

The genes are TRBV12-5 and TRBJ1-2; D is possibly TRBD1 (6 bases). The germline V and J ends were trimmed by 8 bases and 0 bases, with 22 bases remaining between them. Germline CDR1 and CDR2: LGHNT and FRNRAP. The CDR3 runs 17 residues. The CDR3 nucleotides read TGTGCTAGTCTGGGGCAGACAGGCGATACCACTAACTATGGCTACACCTTC. Translation gives CASLGQTGDTTNYGYTF.

This chain uses TRBV30 with TRBJ1-6; 9 positions agree with TRBD1. V gave up 3 bases and J gave up 1 base; unmatched junction bases: 4. Looked up from germline, CDR1 is GTSNPN and CDR2 is SVGIG (reference sequence). This CDR3 spans 16 amino acids. This CDR3 is CAWRTGGTSYNSPLHF. CDR3 coding DNA: TGTGCCTGGAGAACAGGGGGCACATCCTATAATTCACCCCTCCACTTT.

J is TRBJ2-4 and V is TRBV5-1; D is perhaps TRBD2 (7 bases). The V end was cut by 5 bases, the J end by 1 base, with 16 bases between. CDR1 SGHRS and CDR2 YFSETQ come from the germline V gene. The CDR3 is made up of 16 amino acids. The CDR3 DNA follows: TGCGCCAGCAGTCCCGTCGGGGGGCTGGCCAAAAACATTCAGTACTTC. Amino acids: CASSPVGGLAKNIQYF.

V is TRBV27 and J is TRBJ2-7; D is perhaps TRBD1 (5 bases). Per germline, CDR1 MNHEY and CDR2 SMNVEV (reference sequence). The CDR3 runs 11 residues. V was trimmed by 5 bases and J by 6 bases, leaving 8 bases between them. The CDR3 loop is CASSRGSEQYF. The CDR3 DNA reads as TGTGCCAGCAGTAGGGGAAGCGAGCAGTACTTC.

Points on this clone: The sample carries other DNA sequences with the same CDR3. The chain combines TRBV29-1 with TRBJ1-5; D is unresolved. Trimming shortened V by 4 bases and J by 5 bases, and 9 bases separated the two germline ends. The germline V gene encodes CDR1 SQVTM and CDR2 ANQGSEA. The CDR3 runs 12 residues. CDR3 residues: CSVGEGDQPQHF. DNA of the CDR3: TGCAGCGTTGGGGAGGGAGATCAGCCCCAGCATTTT.

J is TRBJ1-1 and V is TRBV28; TRBD1 agrees at 8 bases. Germline lookup yields CDR1 MDHEN and CDR2 SYDVKM. With 5 bases clipped from V and 3 bases from J, the junction kept 8 bases outside the gene matches. This CDR3 is 15 amino acids long. This CDR3 reads CASSPLAGGYTEAFF. The CDR3 DNA reads as TGTGCCAGCAGTCCGCTCGCAGGGGGCTACACTGAAGCTTTCTTT. The whole variable domain, filled in from reference TRBV28 and TRBJ1-1, reads DVKVTQSSRYLVKRTGEKVFLECVQDMDHENMFWYRQDPGLGLRLIYFSYDVKMKEKGDIPEGYSVSREKKERFSLILESASTNQTSMYLCASSPLAGGYTEAFFGQGTRLTVV.

The V gene is TRBV5-1, the J gene TRBJ2-5, with 12 nucleotides matching TRBD2. Germline CDR1 reads SGHRS; CDR2 reads YFSETQ. V was clipped by 3 bases and J by 3 bases; unmatched bases: 3. CDR3 length: 15 amino acids. CDR3 amino acids: CASSSGLAGKETQYF. The CDR3 DNA follows: TGCGCCAGCAGCTCCGGACTAGCGGGGAAAGAGACCCAGTACTTC.

The chain is built from TRBV3-1 (or the pseudogene TRBV3-2) and TRBJ1-1; 7 bases agree with TRBD1. V trimming: 4 bases; J trimming: 4 bases; junction bases outside the gene matches: 6. This CDR3 has 14 amino acids. Germline V gene lookup returns CDR1 LGHDT and CDR2 YNNKEL (reference sequence). The CDR3 DNA sequence: TGTGCCAGCAGCCGAAGGGACAGTCCCACTGAAGCTTTCTTT. It specifies CASSRRDSPTEAFF.

The chain has TRBV27 and TRBJ2-7, with 7 positions matching TRBD1. This CDR3 spans 13 amino acids. Germline CDR1 is MNHEY and CDR2 is SMNVEV (reference sequence). Trimming took 4 bases from V and 3 from J; bases not matched to a gene: 3. The chain's CDR3 is CASSYGQDYEQYF. CDR3 in DNA: TGTGCCAGCAGTTACGGACAGGACTACGAGCAGTACTTC.

A single count supports this clone. The chain couples TRBV2 to TRBJ1-3, with a weak D call TRBD1 (6 bases). Trimming pared 7 bases from V and 4 bases from J, leaving 14 bases between. Germline lookup yields CDR1 SNHLY and CDR2 FYNNEI. This CDR3 region has 14 residues. The CDR3 region is CASTRDKDGNTIYF. CDR3 sequence (DNA): TGTGCCAGCACCCGGGACAAGGACGGAAACACCATATATTTT.

This chain links TRBV24-1 with TRBJ2-3, with D possibly TRBD1 on 6 matching bases. This CDR3 region has 18 residues. The V and J ends lost 5 bases and 6 bases respectively, with 26 bases between them. Germline V gives CDR1 KGHDR, CDR2 SFDVKD. DNA of the CDR3: TGTGCCACCAGTGCTCCCCGAGATTGGGCCAGGGGATGGGATACGCAGTATTTT. This gives the protein CATSAPRDWARGWDTQYF.

J is TRBJ2-5 and V is TRBV28; 10 bases agree with TRBD1. The ends lost 5 bases at V and 5 bases at J; junction bases unmatched: 11. CDR3 size: 16 residues. Germline V gene sequence: CDR1 MDHEN, CDR2 SYDVKM. CDR3 DNA: TGTGCCAGCAGTATAGCGTGGGGACAGGGGAAGGAGACCCAGTACTTC. Translation gives CASSIAWGQGKETQYF.

V gene TRBV12-5 combines with J gene TRBJ2-1; no clear D gene. CDR1 and CDR2 (germline): LGHNT, FRNRAP. V gave up 3 bases and J gave up 8 bases, with 11 bases separating them. The CDR3 extends over 13 amino acids. Here the CDR3 reads CASGFSGSDEQFF. In DNA form, the CDR3 reads TGTGCTAGTGGTTTTTCAGGTTCCGATGAGCAGTTCTTC.

The chain carries TRBV6-4 and TRBJ2-1, with D unclear. The CDR3 consists of 14 residues. V was trimmed by 6 bases and J by 0 bases, leaving 9 bases between them. Germline V gives CDR1 MRHNA, CDR2 SNTAGT. CDR3 DNA: TGTGCCAGCAGCCGGGTTCCCTCCTACAATGAGCAGTTCTTC. Translating gives CASSRVPSYNEQFF.

The chain recombines TRBV28 with TRBJ2-1, with TRBD2 matching over 14 bases. From germline, CDR1 is MDHEN and CDR2 SYDVKM. V shed 6 bases and J 8 bases; nucleotides not matched to a gene: 6. CDR3 length: 15 amino acids. This chain's CDR3 is CASRGLAGGRYEQFF. For the CDR3, the DNA is TGTGCCAGCAGAGGACTAGCGGGAGGACGGTATGAGCAGTTCTTC. Full variable domain (missing parts from reference TRBV28 and TRBJ2-1): DVKVTQSSRYLVKRTGEKVFLECVQDMDHENMFWYRQDPGLGLRLIYFSYDVKMKEKGDIPEGYSVSREKKERFSLILESASTNQTSMYLCASRGLAGGRYEQFFGPGTRLTVL.

This clone showed up just once. This sequence joins TRBV11-2 and TRBJ1-5; D unclear. The CDR3 runs 14 residues. From germline, CDR1 is SGHAT and CDR2 FQNNGV. Trimming stripped 5 bases from V and 1 base from J, with 9 bases between. The CDR3 sequence is CASSQDRSNQPQHF. The CDR3, as DNA: TGTGCCAGCAGCCAGGATCGGAGCAATCAGCCCCAGCATTTT.

The chain uses TRBV7-3 and TRBJ2-2; 7 bases match TRBD2. This CDR3 contains 14 residues. The germline V gene has CDR1 SGHTA and CDR2 FQGTGA. J gave up 6 bases and V 4 bases, and 5 bases lay outside the gene matches. The CDR3 DNA follows: TGTGCCAGCAGCTCCTCCACTAGCGCCGGGGAGCTGTTTTTT. Amino acid sequence: CASSSSTSAGELFF.

The chain has TRBV2 and TRBJ1-4; TRBD1 agrees at 8 bases. Germline V gives CDR1 SNHLY, CDR2 FYNNEI. This CDR3 is 14 amino acids long. J lost 7 bases, V lost 7 bases, and 8 bases had no gene match. The CDR3 DNA is TGTGCCAGCATCGGACAGGGCCGGGGTGAAAAACTGTTTTTT. The encoded protein is CASIGQGRGEKLFF.

This clone appeared once. Here the CDR3 reads CASRFGGGSLHF. In DNA, the CDR3 is TGTGCCAGCCGGTTTGGGGGAGGGTCCCTCCACTTT. This chain uses TRBV28 with TRBJ1-6; TRBD1 might be the D (5 bases). Germline-derived CDR1 and CDR2 are MDHEN and SYDVKM. Trimming removed 8 bases at V and 14 bases at J, with 16 bases between. This CDR3 contains 12 residues.

This sequence joins TRBV10-3 and TRBJ2-5, with 8 bases fitting TRBD1. Germline V CDR1 and CDR2: ENHRY, SYGVKD. J gave up 3 bases and V 3 bases, and 6 bases lay outside the gene matches. The CDR3 spans 15 residues. The CDR3 nucleotides read TGTGCCATCAGTGACTTTAAGACAGGGGAAGAGACCCAGTACTTC. It yields the protein CAISDFKTGEETQYF.

This chain uses TRBV5-1 with TRBJ2-2, with D unresolved. The CDR3 has 15 residues. Trimming removed 0 bases at V and 4 bases at J, with 10 bases between. CDR1 is SGHRS and CDR2 is YFSETQ in the germline V gene. The CDR3 DNA reads TGCGCCAGCAGCTTGGGAGTCACGGGCACCGGGGAGCTGTTTTTT. Its translation: CASSLGVTGTGELFF.

The V gene is TRBV2, the J gene TRBJ1-1; perhaps TRBD1 as D (5 bases). V was cut by 5 bases and J by 4 bases, with 11 bases left in between. The CDR3 length is 13 residues. CDR1 is SNHLY, CDR2 FYNNEI, per germline. This CDR3 reads CASSTGFGTEAFF. The CDR3, as DNA: TGTGCCAGCAGTACAGGTTTCGGCACTGAAGCTTTCTTT.

This clone was recorded a few times. The V gene is TRBV5-1, the J gene TRBJ1-5; D is uncertain. CDR3 length: 14 amino acids. CDR1 is SGHRS and CDR2 is YFSETQ in the germline V gene. Trimming took 1 base from V and 7 from J, leaving 12 bases between them. The CDR3: CASSLYTGGQPQHF. CDR3 nucleotide sequence: TGCGCCAGCAGCTTGTACACGGGTGGCCAGCCCCAGCATTTT.

This sequence joins TRBV7-6 and TRBJ1-2; weak D call: TRBD1 (5 bases). V was trimmed by 2 bases and J by 7 bases, leaving 17 bases between them. In germline, CDR1 is SGHVS, CDR2 FNYEAQ. The CDR3 totals 15 residues. In nucleotides, the CDR3 is TGTGCCAGCAGCTTATATAAGGGGTCGGTCGGTGGCTACACCTTC. Amino acids: CASSLYKGSVGGYTF.

This chain connects TRBV5-6 to TRBJ1-1; D is unclear. The germline V gene has CDR1 SGHDT and CDR2 YYEEEE. CDR3 length: 13 residues. Deletions cut 4 bases from V and 2 bases from J, with 9 bases between. CDR3 loop: CASSHIFNTEAFF. CDR3 DNA sequence: TGTGCCAGCAGCCACATATTCAACACTGAAGCTTTCTTT.

The chain couples TRBV24-1 to TRBJ2-2; 10 nucleotides agree with TRBD1. Germline V gives CDR1 KGHDR, CDR2 SFDVKD. The J segment lost 4 bases and the V segment lost 2 bases, leaving 3 bases of the junction unmatched. CDR3 length equals 16 residues. The CDR3 protein is CATSDWGTGATGELFF. Here the CDR3 DNA reads TGTGCCACCAGTGATTGGGGGACAGGGGCCACCGGGGAGCTGTTTTTT.

The gene calls are TRBV27 and TRBJ1-2; weak D call: TRBD1 (6 bases). Germline loops: CDR1 MNHEY, CDR2 SMNVEV (reference sequence). Trimming took 5 bases from V and 2 from J, leaving 15 bases between them. The CDR3 runs to 15 residues. CDR3 loop: CASSKQTGRNYGYTF. DNA for the CDR3: TGTGCCAGCAGTAAACAGACAGGACGGAACTATGGCTACACCTTC.